This T cell receptor (beta chain) is drawn from a study of blood T cell repertoires in COVID-19. About the study: The study drew acute and convalescent COVID-19 samples from the United States, Italy and Spain. The cDNA or gDNA used as material had been derived from T cells, B-cell-depleted T cells, or PBMCs.

Between the trimmed V and J ends, which lost 4 bases and 10 bases, there was a span of 18 bases. The CDR3 runs to 15 residues. The germline V gene has CDR1 SGDLS and CDR2 YYNGEE. Using immunoSEQ multiplex PCR, the repertoire was profiled, and TCRdb retains in-frame clones only, with some absent. This table has tens of thousands of clones, nearly 90% appearing once. V and J are TRBV9 and TRBJ1-6; weak D call: TRBD1 (5 bases). What was sequenced was peripheral blood. The receptor was derived from a man aged 45-65 years with active COVID-19. For the CDR3, the DNA is TGTGCCAGCAGCCCCATGGGGGGTGGGAGATCACCCCTCCACTTT. It encodes CASSPMGGGRSPLHF.